This T cell receptor beta chain was sequenced in a study of Graves' ophthalmopathy and Graves' hyperthyroidism. This clonotype came up once. Amplification from RNA transcripts yielded the TCR beta CDR3 regions. After a first-round RT-PCR with HTBI primers, a second-round multiplex PCR was run. TCRdb re-called the multiplex PCR reads with MiXCR, one entry per CDR3 protein. Found here are under 250,000 distinct CDR3 sequences, 20% to 25% of them singletons; the top ten hold under 55%. This CDR3 has 11 amino acids. Germline assignment: CDR1 GTSNPN and CDR2 SVGIG (reference sequence). Deletions cut 0 bases from V and 8 bases from J, with 4 bases between.

Source material: peripheral blood. This chain joins TRBV30 and TRBJ1-4; unclear D gene. This clonotype was sampled from a woman aged 50 to 60 with Graves' ophthalmopathy. The CDR3 is CAWSVQEKLFF. CDR3 nucleotides: TGTGCCTGGAGTGTACAAGAAAAACTGTTTTTT.